The 19 T cell receptor beta chains below come from one sample, sequenced in a study of Ad26.COV2.S vaccination and SARS-CoV-2 variants. Some clones are missing from TCRdb's copy, which holds only in-frame ones; the method was immunoSEQ multiplex PCR. The sample records about 350,000 clones, about 90% being singletons. The specimen was peripheral blood, collected after recovery from COVID-19. These receptors were taken from a human donor who had recovered from COVID-19.

The chain recombines TRBV19 with TRBJ2-1; TRBD2 matches 12 bases. CDR1 and CDR2 from the germline V gene are LNHDA and SQIVND (reference sequence). With 4 bases clipped from V and 10 bases from J, the junction kept 8 bases outside the gene matches. The CDR3 is 15 residues long. CDR3 sequence reads: CASSRASGGAREQFF. DNA of the CDR3: TGTGCCAGTAGTAGGGCTAGCGGGGGGGCCCGCGAGCAGTTCTTC.

The chain carries TRBV19 and TRBJ2-7; the D call may be TRBD1 or TRBD2 (5 bases each). The CDR3 extends over 14 amino acids. Per germline, CDR1 LNHDA and CDR2 SQIVND (reference sequence). The ends were cut back, 5 bases at V and 4 bases at J, with 15 bases in the middle. CDR3 sequence: CASSQSRDQYEQYF. The CDR3 DNA is TGTGCCAGTAGTCAAAGCCGGGACCAATACGAGCAGTACTTC.

The chain links TRBV7-2 to TRBJ1-2; no firm D call. The CDR3 has 14 residues. The germline V gene has CDR1 SGHTA and CDR2 FQGNSA. The germline V and J ends were trimmed by 1 base and 5 bases, with 11 bases remaining between them. DNA for the CDR3: TGTGCCAGCAGCTTAGAACGTGGGCAGTATGGCTACACCTTC. Translated, it gives CASSLERGQYGYTF.

This clone was observed once. V is TRBV10-3 and J is TRBJ1-1, with TRBD1 matching over 10 bases. The length of the CDR3 is 16 residues. Germline V gives CDR1 ENHRY, CDR2 SYGVKD. V lost 5 bases to trimming and J lost 3 bases; unmatched junction nucleotides: 9. The CDR3 DNA reads TGTGCCATCAGTCCCCGGACAGGGGGGCGAGACACTGAAGCTTTCTTT. Its translation: CAISPRTGGRDTEAFF.

The gene calls are TRBV6-6 and TRBJ1-3; 7 nucleotides align to TRBD1. The CDR3 covers 15 residues. The germline gives CDR1 MNHNY, CDR2 SVGAGI (reference sequence). Unmatched junction bases numbered 5, after V lost 2 bases and J lost 4 bases. The CDR3 is CASSYPTGHGNTIYF. The CDR3 coding sequence is TGTGCCAGCAGTTACCCGACAGGGCACGGAAACACCATATATTTT.

V gene TRBV7-9 combines with J gene TRBJ2-2; 8 bases line up with TRBD1. CDR1 is SEHNR and CDR2 is FQNEAQ in the germline V gene (reference sequence). After removal of 5 bases from V and 8 bases from J, the junction contained 7 bases not matched to a gene. The CDR3 sequence is 14 residues long. As DNA, the CDR3 is TGTGCCAGCAGCAAAGCAGGGGGCGGTGGGGAGCTGTTTTTT. This sequence encodes CASSKAGGGGELFF.

In its sample, this clone was seen once. This chain links TRBV5-6 with TRBJ1-1; no firm D call. V lost 4 bases and J lost 0, with 10 bases in between. The CDR3 has 14 residues. Germline-derived CDR1 and CDR2 are SGHDT and YYEEEE. The CDR3 spells CASSRPSLNTEAFF. In DNA form, the CDR3 reads TGTGCCAGCAGCCGTCCAAGCCTGAACACTGAAGCTTTCTTT.

V and J are TRBV11-2 and TRBJ2-5; a weak D match, TRBD2 (7 bases). V was pared by 7 bases and J by 4 bases, with 19 bases between. Germline loops: CDR1 SGHAT, CDR2 FQNNGV. The CDR3 covers 15 residues. The CDR3 DNA sequence: TGTGCCAGCAACCCCGAAGGGGGGGTGCGAGAGACCCAGTACTTC. Its protein product is CASNPEGGVRETQYF.

The V gene is TRBV4-3, the J gene TRBJ1-3; TRBD1 is a possible D gene (5 bases). The length of the CDR3 is 16 residues. Germline V CDR1 and CDR2: LGHNA, YSLEER. V was pared by 0 bases and J by 3 bases, with 12 bases between. The CDR3 DNA follows: TGCGCCAGCAGCCAAGATAATCTACAGGTTGGAAACACCATATATTTT. Translating gives CASSQDNLQVGNTIYF.

This clone was seen just once. The genes are TRBV27 and TRBJ2-2; D is uncertain. V was trimmed by 5 bases and J by 5 bases, leaving 12 bases between them. The CDR3 length is 14 residues. In germline, CDR1 is MNHEY, CDR2 SMNVEV (reference sequence). The CDR3 here is CASSPPERTGELFF. The CDR3 nucleotides are TGTGCCAGCAGTCCACCCGAGAGAACCGGGGAGCTGTTTTTT.

The chain combines TRBV27 with TRBJ2-1, with 10 bases matching TRBD2. The germline gives CDR1 MNHEY, CDR2 SMNVEV (reference sequence). The V gene end was trimmed by 5 bases and the J gene end by 9 bases; junction bases not matched to a gene: 10. The CDR3 is 15 amino acids. The DNA of the CDR3 is TGTGCCAGCAGTCCCACAGCGGGGGGGCCAAGTGAGCAGTTCTTC. Its protein is CASSPTAGGPSEQFF.

The chain links TRBV10-3 to TRBJ1-2; the D gene is possibly TRBD1 (6 bases). The length of the CDR3 is 15 residues. Germline V CDR1 and CDR2: ENHRY, SYGVKD. Trimming removed 10 bases from V and 0 bases from J, with 18 bases in between. CDR3 bases: TGTGCCACCCCGAGGGGGGTTGGAGCTAACTATGGCTACACCTTC. Its protein product is CATPRGVGANYGYTF.

The CDR3 loop reads CASSPPLAGGLNTDTQYF. CDR3 DNA: TGTGCCAGCTCACCACCGCTAGCGGGGGGGCTCAACACAGATACGCAGTATTTT. V usage is TRBV18 and J usage is TRBJ2-3; 12 positions match TRBD2. Germline lookup yields CDR1 KGHSH and CDR2 LQKENI. The CDR3 runs 18 residues. Trimming removed 0 bases from V and 2 bases from J; junction bases left unmatched: 6.

This sequence joins TRBV10-2 and TRBJ1-5, with 10 bases identical to TRBD1. Germline lookup yields CDR1 WSHSY and CDR2 SAAADI. Losses at the gene ends were 8 bases for V and 4 bases for J; bases not matched to a gene: 2. The length of the CDR3 is 13 residues. The CDR3 DNA reads as TGCGCCAGCGGGACAGGGGAAAATCAGCCCCAGCATTTT. Protein: CASGTGENQPQHF.

The chain uses TRBV6-4 and TRBJ1-1; possible D gene TRBD1, 5 bases. The V gene lost 6 bases and the J gene lost 2 bases, with 10 bases spanning the gap. Per germline, CDR1 MRHNA and CDR2 SNTAGT. The CDR3 runs 13 residues. The CDR3 loop is CASSSQGNTEAFF. The CDR3 DNA reads as TGTGCCAGCAGCTCGCAGGGTAACACTGAAGCTTTCTTT.

This chain links TRBV4-3 with TRBJ2-2; TRBD1 aligns across 7 bases. The ends lost 0 bases at V and 7 bases at J; junction bases unmatched: 5. This CDR3 spans 15 amino acids. Germline-derived CDR1 and CDR2 are LGHNA and YSLEER. This chain's CDR3 is CASSQDSGGIGELFF. For the CDR3, the DNA is TGCGCCAGCAGCCAAGATTCAGGGGGTATCGGGGAGCTGTTTTTT.

V usage is TRBV2 and J usage is TRBJ2-1; 11 nucleotides agree with TRBD2. The CDR3 runs 14 residues. The germline CDR1 and CDR2 sequences are SNHLY and FYNNEI. V was pared by 2 bases and J by 8 bases, with 2 bases of the junction left unmatched. The CDR3 sequence is CASSERGLADEQFF. Written as DNA, the CDR3 is TGTGCCAGCAGTGAAAGGGGACTAGCGGATGAGCAGTTCTTC. The whole variable domain, filled in from reference TRBV2 and TRBJ2-1, reads EPEVTQTPSHQVTQMGQEVILRCVPISNHLYFYWYRQILGQKVEFLVSFYNNEISEKSEIFDDQFSVERPDGSNFTLKIRSTKLEDSAMYFCASSERGLADEQFFGPGTRLTVL.

This clone came up a few times. V and J are TRBV6-2 or TRBV6-3 and TRBJ1-1; unclear D gene. The CDR3 is made up of 15 amino acids. Between the trimmed V and J ends, which lost 3 bases and 5 bases, there was a span of 16 bases. CDR1 and CDR2 from the germline V gene are MNHEY and SVGEGT. CDR3 protein: CASSYIRRKATEAFF. The CDR3 DNA follows: TGTGCCAGCAGTTATATCAGGAGGAAAGCTACTGAAGCTTTCTTT.

The chain links TRBV6-1 to TRBJ2-3, with D perhaps matching TRBD1 (6 bases). With 2 bases removed from V and 0 bases from J, the gap between germline ends came to 12 bases. The CDR3 length is 16 residues. Germline values: CDR1 MNHNS, CDR2 SASEGT. In DNA form, the CDR3 reads TGTGCCAGCAGTGAATTTGGGACACCCAGCACAGATACGCAGTATTTT. Its protein product is CASSEFGTPSTDTQYF.